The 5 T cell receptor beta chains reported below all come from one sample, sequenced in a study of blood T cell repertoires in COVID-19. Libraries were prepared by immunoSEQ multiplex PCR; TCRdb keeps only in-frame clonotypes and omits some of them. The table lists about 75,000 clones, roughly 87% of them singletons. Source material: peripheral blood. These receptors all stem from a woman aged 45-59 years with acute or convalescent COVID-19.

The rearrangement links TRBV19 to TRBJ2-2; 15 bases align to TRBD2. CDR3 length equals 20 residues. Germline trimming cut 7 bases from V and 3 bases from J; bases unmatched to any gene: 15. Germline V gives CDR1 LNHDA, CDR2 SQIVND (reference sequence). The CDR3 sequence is CASTNPGLAGGGGDTGELFF. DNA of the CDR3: TGTGCCAGTACCAACCCGGGACTAGCGGGAGGAGGAGGGGACACCGGGGAGCTGTTTTTT.

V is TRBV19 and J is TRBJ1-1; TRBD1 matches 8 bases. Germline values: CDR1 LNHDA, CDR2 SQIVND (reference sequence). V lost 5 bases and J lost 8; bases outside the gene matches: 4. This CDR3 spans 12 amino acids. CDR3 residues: CASSHRDREAFF. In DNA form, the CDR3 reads TGTGCCAGTAGTCACCGGGACAGGGAAGCTTTCTTT.

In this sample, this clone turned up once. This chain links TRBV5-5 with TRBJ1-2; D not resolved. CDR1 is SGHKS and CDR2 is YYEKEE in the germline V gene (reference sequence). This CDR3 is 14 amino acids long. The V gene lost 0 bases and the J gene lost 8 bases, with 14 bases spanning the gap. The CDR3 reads CASSLASWALGYTF. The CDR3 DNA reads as TGTGCCAGCAGCTTGGCCTCCTGGGCGTTAGGCTACACCTTC.

CDR3 coding DNA: TGTGCCTGGAACCCTGGACAGGGGGCCGGCAATGAGCAGTTCTTC. Its protein is CAWNPGQGAGNEQFF. The rearrangement joins TRBV30 to TRBJ2-1; 11 bases fit TRBD1. CDR3 length: 15 residues. The V gene end was trimmed by 4 bases and the J gene end by 6 bases; junction bases not matched to a gene: 8. Germline-derived CDR1 and CDR2 are GTSNPN and SVGIG (reference sequence). The full variable domain, completed using reference TRBV30 and TRBJ2-1, is SQTIHQWPATLVQPVGSPLSLECTVEGTSNPNLYWYRQAAGRGLQLLFYSVGIGQISSEVPQNLSASRPQDRQFILSSKKLLLSDSGFYLCAWNPGQGAGNEQFFGPGTRLTVL.

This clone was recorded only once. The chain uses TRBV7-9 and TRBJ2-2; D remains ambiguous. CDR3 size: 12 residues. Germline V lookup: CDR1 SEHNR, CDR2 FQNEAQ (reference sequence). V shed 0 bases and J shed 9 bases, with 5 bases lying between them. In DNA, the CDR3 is TGTGCCAGCAGCTTAGCTCTCCGGGAGCTGTTTTTT. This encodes CASSLALRELFF.